Below, 2 T cell receptor beta chains from the same sample are listed, as sequenced in a study of CD8+ T cells in alopecia areata (dated by TCRdb to the late 2010s). The time point label on this specimen signifies: roughly 24 weeks on oral tofacitinib. Explained via the paper, the treatment or condition label denotes: oral pan-JAK inhibitor, 5-10 mg twice daily. The library was generated by the immunoSEQ multiplex PCR assay. RNA was extracted from all samples and reverse transcribed into cDNA as template for TCR sequencing. In TCRdb, the immuneACCESS table is reduced to in-frame sequences with V and J assigned. These tables do not hold every clone; where another copy was compared, an unresolved V gene accounts for under half, and the others remain unexplained. This sample comprises fewer than 200,000 clones, around 58% of them detected only once. The biggest ten clones account for around an eighth of the sample.

The source was CD8+ T cells sorted from blood, collected at week 24, from a patient treated with tofacitinib. All receptors derive from a human donor with alopecia areata.

This chain uses TRBV7-6 with TRBJ2-2, with 7 bases lining up with TRBD2. The CDR3 spans 15 residues. CDR1 is SGHVS and CDR2 is FNYEAQ in the germline V gene. After removal of 6 bases from V and 7 bases from J, the junction contained 11 bases not matched to a gene. The CDR3 nucleotides read TGTGCCAGCAGTTCGACGACTAGCCGGGGCGGGGAGCTGTTTTTT. The encoded protein is CASSSTTSRGGELFF.

In its sample, this clone was seen a few times. This rearrangement joins TRBV7-9 to TRBJ2-1, with 7 bases matching TRBD2. The CDR3 is made up of 15 amino acids. Germline CDR1 and CDR2: SEHNR and FQNEAQ (reference sequence). Unmatched junction bases numbered 12, after V lost 8 bases and J lost 5 bases. CDR3: CASQSGRGGDNEQFF. The CDR3 bases are TGTGCCAGCCAAAGTGGGAGGGGAGGGGACAATGAGCAGTTCTTC. Complete variable domain (other parts from reference TRBV7-9 and TRBJ2-1): DTGVSQNPRHKITKRGQNVTFRCDPISEHNRLYWYRQTLGQGPEFLTYFQNEAQLEKSRLLSDRFSAERPKGSFSTLEIQRTEQGDSAMYLCASQSGRGGDNEQFFGPGTRLTVL.